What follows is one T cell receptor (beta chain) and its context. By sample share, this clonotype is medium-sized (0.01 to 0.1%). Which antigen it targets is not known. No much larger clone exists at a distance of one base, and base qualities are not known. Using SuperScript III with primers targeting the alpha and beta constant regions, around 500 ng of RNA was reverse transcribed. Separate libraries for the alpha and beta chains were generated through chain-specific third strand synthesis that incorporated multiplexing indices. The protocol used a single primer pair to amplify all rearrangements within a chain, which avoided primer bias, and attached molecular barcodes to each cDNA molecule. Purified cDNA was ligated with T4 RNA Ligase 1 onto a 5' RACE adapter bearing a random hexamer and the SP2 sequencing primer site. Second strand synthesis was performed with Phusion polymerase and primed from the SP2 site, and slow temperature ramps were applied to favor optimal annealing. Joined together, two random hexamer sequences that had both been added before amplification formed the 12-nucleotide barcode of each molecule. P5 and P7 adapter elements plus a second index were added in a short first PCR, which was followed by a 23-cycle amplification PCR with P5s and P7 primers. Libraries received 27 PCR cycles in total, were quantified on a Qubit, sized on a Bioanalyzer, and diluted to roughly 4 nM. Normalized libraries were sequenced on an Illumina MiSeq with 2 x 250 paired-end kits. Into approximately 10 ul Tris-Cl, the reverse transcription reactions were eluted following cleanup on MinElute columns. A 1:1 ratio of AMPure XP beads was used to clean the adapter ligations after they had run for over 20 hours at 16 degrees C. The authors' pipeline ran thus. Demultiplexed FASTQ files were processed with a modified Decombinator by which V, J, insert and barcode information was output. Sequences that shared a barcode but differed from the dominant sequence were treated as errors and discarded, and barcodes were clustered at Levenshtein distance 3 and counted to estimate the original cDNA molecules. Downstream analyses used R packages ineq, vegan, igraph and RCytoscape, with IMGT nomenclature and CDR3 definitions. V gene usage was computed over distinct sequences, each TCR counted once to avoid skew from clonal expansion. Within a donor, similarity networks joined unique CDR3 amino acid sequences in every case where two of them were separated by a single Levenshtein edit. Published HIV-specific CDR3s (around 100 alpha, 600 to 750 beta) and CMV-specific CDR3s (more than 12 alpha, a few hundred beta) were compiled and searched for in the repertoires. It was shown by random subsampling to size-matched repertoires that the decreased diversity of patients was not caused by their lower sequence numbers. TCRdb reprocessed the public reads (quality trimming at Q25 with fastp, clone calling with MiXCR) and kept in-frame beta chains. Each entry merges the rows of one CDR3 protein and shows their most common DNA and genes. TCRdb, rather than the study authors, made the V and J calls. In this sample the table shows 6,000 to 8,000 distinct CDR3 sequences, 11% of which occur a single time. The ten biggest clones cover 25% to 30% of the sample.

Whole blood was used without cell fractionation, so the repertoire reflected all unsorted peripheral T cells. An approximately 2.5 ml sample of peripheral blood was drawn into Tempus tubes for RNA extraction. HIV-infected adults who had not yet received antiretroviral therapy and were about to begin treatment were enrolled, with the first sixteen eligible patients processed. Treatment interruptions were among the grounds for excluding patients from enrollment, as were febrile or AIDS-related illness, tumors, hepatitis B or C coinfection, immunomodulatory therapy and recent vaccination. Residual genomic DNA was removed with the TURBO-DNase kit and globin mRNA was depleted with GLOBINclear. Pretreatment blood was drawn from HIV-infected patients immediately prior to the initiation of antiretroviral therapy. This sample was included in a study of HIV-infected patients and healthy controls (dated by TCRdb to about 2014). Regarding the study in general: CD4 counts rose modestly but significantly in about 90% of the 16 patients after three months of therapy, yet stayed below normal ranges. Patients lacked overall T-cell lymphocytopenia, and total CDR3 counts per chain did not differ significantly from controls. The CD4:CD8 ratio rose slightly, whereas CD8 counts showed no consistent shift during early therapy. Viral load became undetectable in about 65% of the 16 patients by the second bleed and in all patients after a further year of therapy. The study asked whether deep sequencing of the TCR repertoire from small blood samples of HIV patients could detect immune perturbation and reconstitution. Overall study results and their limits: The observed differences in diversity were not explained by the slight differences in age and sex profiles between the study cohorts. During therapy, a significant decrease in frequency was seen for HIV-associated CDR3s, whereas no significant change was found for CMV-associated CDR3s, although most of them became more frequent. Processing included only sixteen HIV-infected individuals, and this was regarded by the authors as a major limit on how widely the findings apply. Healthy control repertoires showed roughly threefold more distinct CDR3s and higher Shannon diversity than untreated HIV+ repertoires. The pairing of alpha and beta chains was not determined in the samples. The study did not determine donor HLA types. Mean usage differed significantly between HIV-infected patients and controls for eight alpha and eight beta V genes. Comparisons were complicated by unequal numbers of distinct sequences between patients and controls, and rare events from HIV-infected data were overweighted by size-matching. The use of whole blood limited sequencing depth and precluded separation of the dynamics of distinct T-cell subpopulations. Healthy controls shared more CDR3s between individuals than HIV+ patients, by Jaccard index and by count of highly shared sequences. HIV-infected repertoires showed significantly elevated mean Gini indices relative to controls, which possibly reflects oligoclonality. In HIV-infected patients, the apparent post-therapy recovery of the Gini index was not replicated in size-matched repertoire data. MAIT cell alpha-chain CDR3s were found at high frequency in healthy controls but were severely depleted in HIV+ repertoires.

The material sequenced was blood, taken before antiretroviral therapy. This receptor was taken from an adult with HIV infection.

Here the CDR3 is given as CASSLWTGRLGSNEQFF. The DNA is TGTGCCAGCAGCCTCTGGACAGGGAGGTTAGGGAGCAATGAGCAGTTCTTC. This receptor chain uses TRBV11-1 and TRBJ2-1; 8 central nucleotides agree with TRBD1. Spanning cysteine to phenylalanine, the CDR3 consists of 17 amino acids. Only the CDR3 region is kept as DNA, spanning 51 bases read in frame from base 1. The germline V gene (reference sequence) yields SGHAT for CDR1 and FQDESV for CDR2. From V the trimming removes 5 bases and from J it removes 6 bases, while the gene matches leave 15 bases of the junction unaccounted for.